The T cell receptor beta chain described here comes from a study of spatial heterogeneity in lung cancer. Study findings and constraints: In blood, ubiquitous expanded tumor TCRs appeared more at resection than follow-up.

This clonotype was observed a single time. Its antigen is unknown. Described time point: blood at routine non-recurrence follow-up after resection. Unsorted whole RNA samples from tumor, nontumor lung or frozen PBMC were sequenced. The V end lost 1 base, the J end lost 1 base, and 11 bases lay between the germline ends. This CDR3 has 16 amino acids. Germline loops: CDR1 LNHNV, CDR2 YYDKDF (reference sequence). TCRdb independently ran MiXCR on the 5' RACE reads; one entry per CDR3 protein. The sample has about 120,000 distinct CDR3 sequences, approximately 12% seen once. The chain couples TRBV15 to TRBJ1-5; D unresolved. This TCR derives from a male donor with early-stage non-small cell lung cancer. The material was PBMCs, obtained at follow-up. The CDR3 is CATSRAMTESNQPQHF. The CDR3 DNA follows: TGTGCCACCAGCAGAGCTATGACGGAAAGCAATCAGCCCCAGCATTTT.